The entry below describes one T cell receptor beta chain. Its specificity is not known. Patients received nivolumab 3 mg/kg at weeks 1, 4, 7, 10, then fortnightly to week 26. The data were obtained in a study of ipilimumab plus nivolumab after autologous stem cell transplantation. Study-level information: Patients received a median of about five ipilimumab and 8 nivolumab doses.

Overall study results and limits: TCR repertoire, Treg phenotype and gut microbiota reportedly support more study of this approach.

Only in-frame clones appear in the TCRdb table, and some are missing; sequencing was by immunoSEQ multiplex PCR. The sample includes over 80,000 clones, around 80% of them seen just once. There are 14 residues in the CDR3. V lost 1 base, J lost 8 bases, and 11 bases lay in between. Germline CDR1 and CDR2: SGHTA and FQGNSA. The source material was PBMCs, sampled in a trial of ipilimumab plus nivolumab as post-transplant consolidation. The rearrangement links TRBV7-2 to TRBJ1-4; D uncertain. The sequence was obtained from a male donor with diffuse large B-cell lymphoma. Here the CDR3 reads CASSLEDSREKLFF. CDR3 DNA sequence: TGTGCCAGCAGCTTAGAGGACTCGAGGGAAAAACTGTTTTTT.